A selection of T cell receptor beta chains follows, all from one sample in a study of blood T cell repertoires in COVID-19. Only in-frame clones appear in the TCRdb table, and some are missing; sequencing was by immunoSEQ multiplex PCR. The table has under 300,000 clones, roughly 84% seen once; the top ten hold around 3.6%. Source material: peripheral blood. Source of these receptors: a woman aged 40 to 50 with active or convalescent COVID-19. The CDR3 runs from the conserved cysteine through the conserved F or W. Each record gives: clone size, D gene, V gene, J gene, CDR3 protein, CDR3 DNA. A D gene is named only where the DNA matches it firmly. The listing skips clone size in some rows; elsewhere it reads once, few, many or a size class.

abundance: NA
d_gene: TRBD1
v_gene: TRBV2
j_gene: TRBJ1-5
CDR3aa: CASSEVRGGGQPQHF
CDR3nt: TGTGCCAGCAGTGAAGTAAGAGGGGGCGGGCAGCCCCAGCATTTT

abundance: NA
d_gene: TRBD2
v_gene: TRBV6-5
j_gene: TRBJ2-1
CDR3aa: CASSHSGGNEQFF
CDR3nt: TGTGCCAGCAGTCATAGCGGGGGCAATGAGCAGTTCTTC

abundance: NA
d_gene: NA
v_gene: TRBV28
j_gene: TRBJ1-1
CDR3aa: CASSIQGRTEAFF
CDR3nt: TGTGCCAGCAGTATACAGGGCCGGACTGAAGCTTTCTTT

abundance: NA
d_gene: NA
v_gene: TRBV6-5
j_gene: TRBJ1-4
CDR3aa: CASSYFSWTNEKLFF
CDR3nt: TGTGCCAGCAGTTACTTTAGTTGGACTAATGAAAAACTGTTTTTT

abundance: NA
d_gene: NA
v_gene: TRBV5-4
j_gene: TRBJ1-1
CDR3aa: CASSFGQIEAFF
CDR3nt: TGTGCCAGCAGCTTCGGACAGATCGAAGCTTTCTTT

abundance: NA
d_gene: TRBD1
v_gene: TRBV18
j_gene: TRBJ1-2
CDR3aa: CASSPAQGNNGYTF
CDR3nt: TGTGCCAGCTCACCGGCACAGGGGAACAATGGCTACACCTTC

abundance: few
d_gene: NA
v_gene: TRBV5-1
j_gene: TRBJ2-5
CDR3aa: CASSLRDYQETQYF
CDR3nt: TGCGCCAGCAGCCTCCGGGACTACCAAGAGACCCAGTACTTC

abundance: NA
d_gene: NA
v_gene: TRBV2
j_gene: TRBJ1-5
CDR3aa: CASSEGQGLKSNQPQHF
CDR3nt: TGTGCCAGCAGTGAAGGACAAGGACTCAAAAGCAATCAGCCCCAGCATTTT

abundance: NA
d_gene: TRBD1
v_gene: TRBV28
j_gene: TRBJ1-1
CDR3aa: CASMRGQYTEAFF
CDR3nt: TGTGCCAGTATGAGGGGGCAGTACACTGAAGCTTTCTTT

abundance: NA
d_gene: NA
v_gene: TRBV27
j_gene: TRBJ2-3
CDR3aa: CASWDFMTKQYF
CDR3nt: TGTGCCAGCTGGGACTTCATGACAAAGCAGTATTTT

abundance: NA
d_gene: TRBD1
v_gene: TRBV7-9
j_gene: TRBJ1-1
CDR3aa: CASSFTPTGGTEAFF
CDR3nt: TGTGCCAGCAGCTTTACTCCTACAGGGGGAACTGAAGCTTTCTTT

abundance: NA
d_gene: TRBD1
v_gene: TRBV28
j_gene: TRBJ1-5
CDR3aa: CASSQPWTGGTGPQHF
CDR3nt: TGTGCCAGCAGTCAACCGTGGACAGGGGGTACGGGGCCCCAGCATTTT

abundance: many
d_gene: NA
v_gene: TRBV11-2
j_gene: TRBJ1-5
CDR3aa: CASSLGRAQPQHF
CDR3nt: TGTGCCAGCAGCTTAGGGAGGGCCCAGCCCCAGCATTTT

abundance: many
d_gene: TRBD1
v_gene: TRBV28
j_gene: TRBJ1-5
CDR3aa: CAHMGQGAINSNQPQHF
CDR3nt: TGTGCCCATATGGGACAGGGGGCAATCAATAGCAATCAGCCCCAGCATTTT

abundance: NA
d_gene: NA
v_gene: TRBV11-2
j_gene: TRBJ1-3
CDR3aa: CASSRLLDSSGNTIYF
CDR3nt: TGTGCCAGCAGCCGCCTCCTAGACAGCTCTGGAAACACCATATATTTT

abundance: NA
d_gene: NA
v_gene: TRBV28
j_gene: TRBJ1-6
CDR3aa: CASRREQGWSPLHF
CDR3nt: TGTGCCAGCAGACGAGAACAGGGTTGGTCACCCCTCCACTTT

abundance: few
d_gene: TRBD2
v_gene: TRBV11-1
j_gene: TRBJ2-1
CDR3aa: CASSSGTSGGNEQFF
CDR3nt: TGTGCCAGCAGCTCCGGGACTAGCGGGGGAAATGAGCAGTTCTTC

abundance: few
d_gene: NA
v_gene: TRBV20-1
j_gene: TRBJ1-3
CDR3aa: CSASSGVSGNTIYF
CDR3nt: TGCAGTGCTAGTAGCGGGGTATCTGGAAACACCATATATTTT

abundance: NA
d_gene: NA
v_gene: TRBV29-1
j_gene: TRBJ2-1
CDR3aa: CSVEVAGGNEQFF
CDR3nt: TGCAGCGTTGAAGTCGCCGGGGGCAATGAGCAGTTCTTC

abundance: NA
d_gene: TRBD2
v_gene: TRBV7-2
j_gene: TRBJ2-3
CDR3aa: CASSQGTRGTTDTQYF
CDR3nt: TGTGCCAGCAGCCAAGGTACGCGGGGGACCACAGATACGCAGTATTTT

abundance: NA
d_gene: TRBD1
v_gene: TRBV28
j_gene: TRBJ2-3
CDR3aa: CASRAWDRFTDTQYF
CDR3nt: TGTGCCAGCAGGGCCTGGGACAGATTCACAGATACGCAGTATTTT

abundance: NA
d_gene: TRBD1
v_gene: TRBV7-8
j_gene: TRBJ1-2
CDR3aa: CASSQQGTEGYTF
CDR3nt: TGTGCCAGCAGCCAACAGGGGACAGAGGGCTACACCTTC

abundance: once
d_gene: TRBD1
v_gene: TRBV11-2
j_gene: TRBJ1-6
CDR3aa: CASSSILTGGNSPLHF
CDR3nt: TGTGCCAGCAGCTCTATTTTGACAGGGGGAAATTCACCCCTCCACTTT

abundance: few
d_gene: NA
v_gene: TRBV4-1
j_gene: TRBJ1-1
CDR3aa: CASSPGRQEAFF
CDR3nt: TGCGCCAGCAGCCCGGGTAGACAGGAAGCTTTCTTT

abundance: once
d_gene: NA
v_gene: TRBV18
j_gene: TRBJ2-3
CDR3aa: CASSPLAGAGDTQYF
CDR3nt: TGTGCCAGCTCACCATTGGCGGGGGCGGGAGATACGCAGTATTTT

abundance: NA
d_gene: TRBD1
v_gene: TRBV7-6
j_gene: TRBJ2-5
CDR3aa: CASSNLDRAETQYF
CDR3nt: TGTGCCAGCAGCAATTTGGACAGGGCGGAGACCCAGTACTTC

abundance: NA
d_gene: TRBD1
v_gene: TRBV4-1
j_gene: TRBJ1-5
CDR3aa: CASSQGMTGGNQPQHF
CDR3nt: TGCGCCAGCAGCCAAGGTATGACAGGGGGTAATCAGCCCCAGCATTTT

abundance: NA
d_gene: TRBD1
v_gene: TRBV6-5
j_gene: TRBJ2-2
CDR3aa: CASTHKDRGWELFF
CDR3nt: TGTGCCAGCACCCACAAGGACAGGGGGTGGGAGCTGTTTTTT

abundance: few
d_gene: TRBD2
v_gene: TRBV4-2
j_gene: TRBJ2-7
CDR3aa: CASSQDWQAGGSYEQYF
CDR3nt: TGTGCCAGCAGCCAAGATTGGCAAGCGGGGGGCAGCTACGAGCAGTACTTC

abundance: NA
d_gene: NA
v_gene: TRBV27
j_gene: TRBJ2-7
CDR3aa: CASSYQGMGYEQYF
CDR3nt: TGTGCCAGCAGTTATCAGGGTATGGGTTACGAGCAGTACTTC

abundance: NA
d_gene: TRBD1
v_gene: TRBV28
j_gene: TRBJ1-2
CDR3aa: CASRPGGYYGYTF
CDR3nt: TGTGCCAGCAGGCCAGGGGGGTACTATGGCTACACCTTC